This TCR beta chain was recovered during a study of shared clonotypes between healthy human individuals. On the study more broadly: Donors consisted of two women and a few men between 18 and 49. Study results and caveats: In the sorted subsets, rarefaction showed sequencing was incomplete despite large depth.

In the source study's methods: ImmunoSEQ only sent back junction sequences with no quality scores, so filtering was done differently. Libraries were prepared by immunoSEQ multiplex PCR; TCRdb keeps only in-frame clonotypes and omits some of them. The V and J calls and clone size are taken from that table; D and trimming were inferred from the DNA. Altogether over 850,000 clones are present, 75% to 80% being singletons, with the ten largest covering more than 0.5%. In this sample, this clone turned up once. Its antigen remains unknown. V lost 10 bases to trimming and J lost 3 bases; unmatched junction nucleotides: 9. Germline V gene data show CDR1 as MDHEN and CDR2 as SYDVKM. CDR3 length: 14 residues.

Sequencing was performed on memory CD4+ T cells from PBMCs. The sample's subset: CD45RA-negative fraction. The source of this sequence is a man aged 18 to 30 in good health. Some clones in this sample may be carry-over from other donors' samples. V gene TRBV28 combines with J gene TRBJ2-1; 7 bases line up with TRBD2. CDR3 protein: CATGPAGDYNEQFF. The CDR3 region has the DNA TGTGCCACCGGTCCTGCGGGAGACTACAATGAGCAGTTCTTC.